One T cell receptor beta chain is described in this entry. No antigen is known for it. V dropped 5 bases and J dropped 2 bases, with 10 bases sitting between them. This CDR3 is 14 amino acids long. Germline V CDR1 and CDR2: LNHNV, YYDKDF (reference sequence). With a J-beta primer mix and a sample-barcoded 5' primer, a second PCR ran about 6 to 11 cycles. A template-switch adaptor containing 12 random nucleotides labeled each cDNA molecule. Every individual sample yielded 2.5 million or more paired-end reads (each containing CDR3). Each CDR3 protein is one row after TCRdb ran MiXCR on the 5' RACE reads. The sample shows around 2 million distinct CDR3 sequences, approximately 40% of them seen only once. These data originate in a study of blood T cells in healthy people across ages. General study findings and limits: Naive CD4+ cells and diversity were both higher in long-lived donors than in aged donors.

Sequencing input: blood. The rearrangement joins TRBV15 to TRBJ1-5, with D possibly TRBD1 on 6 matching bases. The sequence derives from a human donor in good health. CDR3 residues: CATSGRQGNQPQHF. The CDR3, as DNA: TGTGCCACCAGCGGGCGACAGGGCAATCAGCCCCAGCATTTT.